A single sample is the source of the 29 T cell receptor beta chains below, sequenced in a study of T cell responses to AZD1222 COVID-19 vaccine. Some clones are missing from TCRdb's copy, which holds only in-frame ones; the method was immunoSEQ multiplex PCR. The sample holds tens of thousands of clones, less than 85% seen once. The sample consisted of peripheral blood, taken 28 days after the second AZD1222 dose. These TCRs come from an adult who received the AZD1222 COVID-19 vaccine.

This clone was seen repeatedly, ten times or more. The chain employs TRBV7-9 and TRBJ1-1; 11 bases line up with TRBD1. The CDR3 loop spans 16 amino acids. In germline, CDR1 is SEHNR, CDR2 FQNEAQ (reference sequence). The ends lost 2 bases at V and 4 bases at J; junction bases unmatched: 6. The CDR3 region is CASSLSGDRGFTEAFF. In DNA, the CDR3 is TGTGCCAGCAGCTTATCAGGGGACAGGGGGTTCACTGAAGCTTTCTTT.

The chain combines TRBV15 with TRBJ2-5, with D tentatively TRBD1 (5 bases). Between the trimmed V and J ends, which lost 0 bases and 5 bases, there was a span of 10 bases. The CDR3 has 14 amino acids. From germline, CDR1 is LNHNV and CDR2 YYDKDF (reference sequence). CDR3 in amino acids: CATSREGVGETQYF. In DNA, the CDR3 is TGTGCCACCAGCAGAGAAGGGGTAGGGGAGACCCAGTACTTC.

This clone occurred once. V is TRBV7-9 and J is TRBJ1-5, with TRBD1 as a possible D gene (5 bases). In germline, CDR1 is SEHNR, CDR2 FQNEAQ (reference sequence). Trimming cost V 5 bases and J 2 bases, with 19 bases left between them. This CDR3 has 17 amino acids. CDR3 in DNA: TGTGCCAGCAGCGCCCGGGTCGGGACGGGGCGCAATCAGCCCCAGCATTTT. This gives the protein CASSARVGTGRNQPQHF.

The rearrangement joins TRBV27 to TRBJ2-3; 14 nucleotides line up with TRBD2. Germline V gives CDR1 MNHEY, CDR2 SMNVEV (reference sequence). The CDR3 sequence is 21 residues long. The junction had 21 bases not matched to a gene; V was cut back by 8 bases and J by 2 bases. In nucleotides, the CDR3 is TGTGCCAGCGGTTCGTCGAGGGGACTAGCGGGAGATGTGCCCTACACAGATACGCAGTATTTT. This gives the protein CASGSSRGLAGDVPYTDTQYF.

The CDR3 sequence is CAWSVPGINQPQHF. The CDR3 nucleotides are TGTGCCTGGAGTGTACCAGGGATCAATCAGCCCCAGCATTTT. The chain couples TRBV30 to TRBJ1-5; a possible D gene is TRBD1 (5 bases). The CDR3 runs 14 residues. Germline values: CDR1 GTSNPN, CDR2 SVGIG (reference sequence). V was pared by 0 bases and J by 3 bases, with 9 bases between. Full variable domain (remainder filled in from reference TRBV30 and TRBJ1-5): SQTIHQWPATLVQPVGSPLSLECTVEGTSNPNLYWYRQAAGRGLQLLFYSVGIGQISSEVPQNLSASRPQDRQFILSSKKLLLSDSGFYLCAWSVPGINQPQHFGDGTRLSIL.

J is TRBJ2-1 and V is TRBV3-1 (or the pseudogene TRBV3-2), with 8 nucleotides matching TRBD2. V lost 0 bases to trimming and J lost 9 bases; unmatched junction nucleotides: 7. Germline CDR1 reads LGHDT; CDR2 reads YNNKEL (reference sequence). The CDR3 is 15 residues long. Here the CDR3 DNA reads TGTGCCAGCAGCCAAGAACAGGGACTAGACCTTGAGCAGTTCTTC. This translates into CASSQEQGLDLEQFF.

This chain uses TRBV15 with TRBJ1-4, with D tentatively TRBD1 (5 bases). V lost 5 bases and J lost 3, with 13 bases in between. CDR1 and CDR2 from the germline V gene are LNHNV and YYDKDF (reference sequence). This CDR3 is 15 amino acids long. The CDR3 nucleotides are TGTGCCACCAGCCCCGGCGGGGCCGCTAATGAAAAACTGTTTTTT. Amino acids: CATSPGGAANEKLFF.

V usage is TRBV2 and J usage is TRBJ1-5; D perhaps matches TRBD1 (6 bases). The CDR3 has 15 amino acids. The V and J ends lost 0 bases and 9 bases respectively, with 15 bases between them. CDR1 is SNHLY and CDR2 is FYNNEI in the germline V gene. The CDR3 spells CASSEARTVVTPQHF. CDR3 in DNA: TGTGCCAGCAGTGAAGCAAGGACAGTAGTAACGCCCCAGCATTTT.

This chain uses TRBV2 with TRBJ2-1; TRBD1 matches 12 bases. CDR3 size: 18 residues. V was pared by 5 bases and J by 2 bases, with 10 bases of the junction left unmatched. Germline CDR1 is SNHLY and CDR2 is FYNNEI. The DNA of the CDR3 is TGTGCCAGCAGTCCGGGACAGGGGGCTCTCTGGGCCTACAATGAGCAGTTCTTC. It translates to CASSPGQGALWAYNEQFF.

As DNA, the CDR3 is TGTGCCAGCAGTGAGGAGGGGGCCGGGGCCAACGTCCTGACTTTC. Its translation is CASSEEGAGANVLTF. This chain connects TRBV2 to TRBJ2-6; TRBD1 is a possible D gene (7 bases). The germline V gene has CDR1 SNHLY and CDR2 FYNNEI. This CDR3 has 15 residues. V lost 3 bases and J 4 bases, leaving 10 bases between the germline ends.

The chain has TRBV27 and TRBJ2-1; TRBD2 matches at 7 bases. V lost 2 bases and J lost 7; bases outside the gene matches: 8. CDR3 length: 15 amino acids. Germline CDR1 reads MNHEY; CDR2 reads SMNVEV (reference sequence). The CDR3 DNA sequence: TGTGCCAGCAGTTTAGGCGGGAGTATGGGGAATGAGCAGTTCTTC. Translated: CASSLGGSMGNEQFF.

The CDR3 reads CASSPSGATEQYF. CDR3 DNA sequence: TGTGCCAGCAGCCCATCGGGGGCCACCGAGCAGTACTTC. V and J are TRBV7-2 and TRBJ2-7; D is tentatively TRBD1 or TRBD2 (6 bases each). The V end was cut by 5 bases, the J end by 6 bases, with 14 bases between. Germline CDR1 and CDR2: SGHTA and FQGNSA. This CDR3 is built from 13 residues.

Here the CDR3 reads CASSPRDSNYYEQYF. The CDR3 nucleotides read TGTGCCAGCAGCCCCCGGGACAGTAACTACTACGAGCAGTACTTC. The chain has TRBV11-2 and TRBJ2-7; 7 bases fit TRBD1. The CDR3 length is 15 residues. V lost 5 bases, J lost 3 bases, and 10 bases stayed unmatched. CDR1 SGHAT and CDR2 FQNNGV come from the germline V gene.

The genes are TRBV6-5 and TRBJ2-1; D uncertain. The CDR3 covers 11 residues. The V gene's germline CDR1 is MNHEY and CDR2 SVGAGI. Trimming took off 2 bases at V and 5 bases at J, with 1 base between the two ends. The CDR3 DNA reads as TGTGCCAGCAGTTACCACAATGAGCAGTTCTTC. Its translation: CASSYHNEQFF.

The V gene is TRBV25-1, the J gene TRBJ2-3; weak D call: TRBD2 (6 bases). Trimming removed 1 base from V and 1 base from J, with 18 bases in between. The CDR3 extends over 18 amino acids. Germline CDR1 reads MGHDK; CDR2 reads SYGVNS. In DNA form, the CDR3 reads TGTGCCAGCAGTGAATCCTCGTTCTTCGGGAGTGGCACAGATACGCAGTATTTT. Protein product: CASSESSFFGSGTDTQYF.

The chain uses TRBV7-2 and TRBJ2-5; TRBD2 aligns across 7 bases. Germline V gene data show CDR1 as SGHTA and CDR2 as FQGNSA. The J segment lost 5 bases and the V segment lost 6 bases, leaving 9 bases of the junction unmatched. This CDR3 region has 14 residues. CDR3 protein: CASSATGGRETQYF. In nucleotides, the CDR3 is TGTGCCAGCAGTGCCACGGGAGGTCGGGAGACCCAGTACTTC.

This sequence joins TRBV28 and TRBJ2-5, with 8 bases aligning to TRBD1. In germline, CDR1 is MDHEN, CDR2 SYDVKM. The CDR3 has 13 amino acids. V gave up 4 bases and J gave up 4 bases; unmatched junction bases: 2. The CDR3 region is CASSSGQGETQYF. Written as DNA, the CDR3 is TGTGCCAGCAGTTCCGGACAGGGAGAGACCCAGTACTTC.

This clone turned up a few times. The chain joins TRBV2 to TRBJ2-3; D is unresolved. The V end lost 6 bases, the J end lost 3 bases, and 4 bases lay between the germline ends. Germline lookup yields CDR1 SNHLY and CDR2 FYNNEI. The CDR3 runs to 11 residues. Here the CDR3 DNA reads TGTGCCAGCAGCTCAACAGATACGCAGTATTTT. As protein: CASSSTDTQYF. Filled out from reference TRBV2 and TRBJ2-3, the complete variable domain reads EPEVTQTPSHQVTQMGQEVILRCVPISNHLYFYWYRQILGQKVEFLVSFYNNEISEKSEIFDDQFSVERPDGSNFTLKIRSTKLEDSAMYFCASSSTDTQYFGPGTRLTVL.

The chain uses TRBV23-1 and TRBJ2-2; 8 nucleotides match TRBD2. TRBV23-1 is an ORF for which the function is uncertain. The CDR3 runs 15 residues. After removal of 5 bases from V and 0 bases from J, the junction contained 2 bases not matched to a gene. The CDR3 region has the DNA TGCGCCAGCAGTGTACTAGCGGCGAACACCGGGGAGCTGTTTTTT. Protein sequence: CASSVLAANTGELFF.

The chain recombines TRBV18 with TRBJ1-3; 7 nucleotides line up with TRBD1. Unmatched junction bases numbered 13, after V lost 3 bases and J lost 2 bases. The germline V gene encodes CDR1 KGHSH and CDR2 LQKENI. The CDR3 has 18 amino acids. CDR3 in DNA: TGTGCCAGCTCACCCCTACCGACAGGGAACTCGGCTGGAAACACCATATATTTT. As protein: CASSPLPTGNSAGNTIYF. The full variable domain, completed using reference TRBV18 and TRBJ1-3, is NAGVMQNPRHLVRRRGQEARLRCSPMKGHSHVYWYRQLPEEGLKFMVYLQKENIIDESGMPKERFSAEFPKEGPSILRIQQVVRGDSAAYFCASSPLPTGNSAGNTIYFGEGSWLTVV.

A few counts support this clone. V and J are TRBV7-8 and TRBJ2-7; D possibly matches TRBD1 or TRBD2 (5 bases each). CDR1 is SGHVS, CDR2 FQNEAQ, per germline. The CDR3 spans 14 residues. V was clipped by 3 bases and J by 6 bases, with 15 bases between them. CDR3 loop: CASSFERGPGEQYF. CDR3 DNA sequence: TGTGCCAGCAGCTTTGAGAGGGGTCCGGGCGAGCAGTACTTC.

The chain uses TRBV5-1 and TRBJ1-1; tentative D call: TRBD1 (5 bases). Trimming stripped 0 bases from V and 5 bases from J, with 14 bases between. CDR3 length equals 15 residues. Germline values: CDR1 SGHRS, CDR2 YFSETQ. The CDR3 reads CASSLGGVRRTEAFF. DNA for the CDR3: TGCGCCAGCAGCTTGGGAGGGGTGAGGAGGACTGAAGCTTTCTTT.

The CDR3 coding sequence is TGTGCCAGCTCACCGGAGGGCAATGAGCAGTTCTTC. Translation gives CASSPEGNEQFF. The J gene is TRBJ2-1, the V gene TRBV18; possibly TRBD2 for D (6 bases). CDR1 and CDR2 (germline): KGHSH, LQKENI. V was cut by 3 bases and J by 6 bases, with 6 bases left in between. The CDR3 covers 12 residues.

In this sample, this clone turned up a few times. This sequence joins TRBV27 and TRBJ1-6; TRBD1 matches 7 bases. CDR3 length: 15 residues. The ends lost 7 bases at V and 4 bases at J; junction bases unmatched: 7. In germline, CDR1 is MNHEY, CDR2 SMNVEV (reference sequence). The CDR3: CASTGGAGYNSPLHF. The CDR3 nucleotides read TGTGCCAGCACAGGGGGTGCCGGGTATAATTCACCCCTCCACTTT.

CDR3 loop: CASSFGTGNTIYF. CDR3 nucleotides: TGTGCCAGCAGTTTCGGGACCGGGAACACCATATATTTT. The gene calls are TRBV12-3 or TRBV12-4 and TRBJ1-3; the D gene is possibly TRBD1 (5 bases). V lost 3 bases and J 7 bases, leaving 10 bases between the germline ends. CDR3 length equals 13 residues.

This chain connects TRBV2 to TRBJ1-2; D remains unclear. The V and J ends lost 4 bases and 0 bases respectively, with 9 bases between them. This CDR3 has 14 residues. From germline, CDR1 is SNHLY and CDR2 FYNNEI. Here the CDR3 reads CASSATASNYGYTF. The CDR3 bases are TGTGCCAGCAGTGCAACAGCCTCTAACTATGGCTACACCTTC.

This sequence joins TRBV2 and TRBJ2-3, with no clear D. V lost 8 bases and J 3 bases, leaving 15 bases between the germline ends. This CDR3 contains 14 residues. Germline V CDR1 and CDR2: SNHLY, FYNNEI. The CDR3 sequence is CASGRTTETDTQYF. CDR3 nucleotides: TGTGCCAGCGGTCGGACGACTGAGACAGATACGCAGTATTTT.

CDR3 DNA sequence: TGTGCCAGTAGACAGACAGCAGCAACTAATGAAAAACTGTTTTTT. Protein: CASRQTAATNEKLFF. The V call is TRBV19, the J call TRBJ1-4; D is perhaps TRBD1 (5 bases). V was shortened by 6 bases and J by 0 bases, with 11 bases between the two germline ends. CDR3 size: 15 residues. Germline lookup yields CDR1 LNHDA and CDR2 SQIVND (reference sequence).

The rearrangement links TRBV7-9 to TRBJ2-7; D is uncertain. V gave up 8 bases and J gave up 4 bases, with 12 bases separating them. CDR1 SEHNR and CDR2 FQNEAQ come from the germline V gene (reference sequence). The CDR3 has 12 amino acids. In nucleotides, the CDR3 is TGTGCCAGCCGAGCTTCCGGTTACGAGCAGTACTTC. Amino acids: CASRASGYEQYF.